Presented here are 15 T cell receptor beta chains from one specimen sequenced in a study of regulatory T cells in long-lasting Graves disease. Time point denoted: newly diagnosed GD, antithyroid drugs for less than 3 months. PBMCs provided the RNA from which the TCR library was made. HTBI primers from iRepertoire and Arm-PCR of CDR3 regions yielded the TCR beta libraries. TCRdb passed the multiplex PCR reads through MiXCR, listing each CDR3 protein once. Among 350,000 to 450,000 distinct CDR3 sequences listed, 15% were seen once. This sample also appeared in a second study, on T cells in Graves' hyperthyroidism and ophthalmopathy.

This sample comprised peripheral blood mononuclear cells (PBMCs), obtained at new diagnosis, from a patient treated with antithyroid drugs. The receptor set was obtained from a young woman with Graves disease.

The chain carries TRBV18 and TRBJ2-7; D not resolved. V was clipped by 1 base and J by 0 bases, with 13 bases between them. The CDR3 runs to 16 residues. CDR1 and CDR2 (germline): KGHSH, LQKENI. The CDR3 sequence is CASSPRVAASSYEQYF. The DNA of the CDR3 is TGTGCCAGCTCACCACGGGTCGCTGCAAGCTCCTACGAGCAGTACTTC. Variable domain in full (rest from reference TRBV18 and TRBJ2-7): NAGVMQNPRHLVRRRGQEARLRCSPMKGHSHVYWYRQLPEEGLKFMVYLQKENIIDESGMPKERFSAEFPKEGPSILRIQQVVRGDSAAYFCASSPRVAASSYEQYFGPGTRLTVT.

This clonotype appeared many times. V usage is TRBV5-4 and J usage is TRBJ1-2; weak D call: TRBD1 (5 bases). The V gene lost 1 base and the J gene lost 4 bases, with 14 bases spanning the gap. Germline CDR1 and CDR2: SGHNT and YYREEE (reference sequence). This CDR3 spans 15 amino acids. For the CDR3, the DNA is TGTGCCAGCAGCTTGTTGGGGCGCGACGGCTATGGCTACACCTTC. Its translation: CASSLLGRDGYGYTF.

This clonotype appeared many times. The chain couples TRBV24-1 to TRBJ1-2, with no clear D. This CDR3 has 11 amino acids. Germline values: CDR1 KGHDR, CDR2 SFDVKD. V was shortened by 6 bases and J by 4 bases, with 5 bases between the two germline ends. The CDR3 nucleotides are TGTGCCACCAGTAGTTCCTATGGCTACACCTTC. It is translated as CATSSSYGYTF.

In this sample, this clonotype turned up many times. The V call is TRBV20-1, the J call TRBJ2-6; D possibly corresponds to TRBD1 (6 bases). V lost 5 bases to trimming and J lost 2 bases, with 13 bases between them. Germline values: CDR1 DFQATT, CDR2 SNEGSKA (reference sequence). The CDR3 is 15 amino acids. The CDR3 sequence is CSADLTGTGANVLTF. The CDR3 region has the DNA TGCAGTGCTGACCTTACAGGGACTGGGGCCAACGTCCTGACTTTC.

This clonotype was seen a few times. The gene calls are TRBV28 and TRBJ2-1; D gene unclear. Germline V gene sequence: CDR1 MDHEN, CDR2 SYDVKM. V dropped 2 bases and J dropped 4 bases, with 9 bases sitting between them. There are 14 residues in the CDR3. The DNA of the CDR3 is TGTGCCAGCAGTTTAGGCCGTTATTACAATGAGCAGTTCTTC. It encodes CASSLGRYYNEQFF.

This clonotype has a count of ten or more. The chain combines TRBV15 with TRBJ2-3, with D maybe TRBD2 (5 bases). Germline lookup yields CDR1 LNHNV and CDR2 YYDKDF (reference sequence). The germline V and J ends were trimmed by 0 bases and 2 bases, with 9 bases remaining between them. The CDR3 contains 15 residues. The CDR3 sequence: CATSRDERDTDTQYF. As DNA, the CDR3 is TGTGCCACCAGCAGAGATGAGAGGGACACAGATACGCAGTATTTT.

A single count supports this clonotype. The junction does not match germline at one end; this may be a read error. This chain joins TRBV10-1 and TRBJ2-2; a possible D gene is TRBD2 (6 bases). CDR1 is WNHNN and CDR2 is SYGVQD in the germline V gene (reference sequence). CDR3 length equals 18 residues. CDR3 region: CASSESTTLALGTGELLF. The CDR3 DNA is TGCGCCAGCAGTGAGTCGACTACACTAGCTCTAGGGACCGGGGAGCTGCTTTTT.

This chain connects TRBV30 to TRBJ2-1; D not certain. The V end was cut by 1 base, the J end by 0 bases, with 10 bases between. Germline V lookup: CDR1 GTSNPN, CDR2 SVGIG (reference sequence). This CDR3 has 15 amino acids. The CDR3 bases are TGTGCCTGGAGTGCGTCCTCTGGCTCCTACAATGAGCAGTTCTTC. Its protein product is CAWSASSGSYNEQFF.

The chain joins TRBV3-1 to TRBJ2-1, with 12 nucleotides matching TRBD2. V gave up 0 bases and J gave up 4 bases; unmatched junction bases: 1. There are 16 residues in the CDR3. Germline V gene data show CDR1 as LGHDT and CDR2 as YNNKEL (reference sequence). CDR3 sequence reads: CASSQEGLAGYNEQFF. As DNA, the CDR3 is TGTGCCAGCAGCCAAGAGGGACTAGCGGGTTACAATGAGCAGTTCTTC.

Details on this clonotype: A much more abundant neighbour one base away suggests this may be a read error. As the CDR3 is not closed by the conserved phenylalanine or tryptophan, this likely results from a read error. This sequence joins TRBV5-1 and TRBJ2-1, with 9 bases aligning to TRBD2. The CDR3 contains 16 residues. The J segment lost 9 bases and the V segment lost 0 bases, leaving 10 bases of the junction unmatched. The germline V gene has CDR1 SGHRS and CDR2 YFSETQ. The CDR3 protein is CASSLANAGGVVEQFC. CDR3 sequence (DNA): TGCGCCAGCAGCTTGGCTAATGCGGGAGGGGTCGTTGAGCAGTTCTGC.

This clonotype came up a few times. The chain carries TRBV20-1 and TRBJ2-5; 12 positions match TRBD2. This CDR3 contains 15 residues. CDR1 DFQATT and CDR2 SNEGSKA come from the germline V gene (reference sequence). V trimming: 6 bases; J trimming: 4 bases; junction bases outside the gene matches: 9. CDR3 nucleotide sequence: TGCAGTGCCATGACTAGCGGGAGATCGGGAGAGACCCAGTACTTC. Its translation: CSAMTSGRSGETQYF.

Many counts were recorded for this clonotype. J is TRBJ1-5 and V is TRBV28, with D possibly being TRBD1 (5 bases). The CDR3 runs to 12 residues. Between the trimmed V and J ends, which lost 6 bases and 6 bases, there was a span of 9 bases. Germline V gene data show CDR1 as MDHEN and CDR2 as SYDVKM. CDR3 sequence reads: CASRTRVQPQHF. The CDR3 DNA reads as TGTGCCAGCAGAACCAGGGTTCAGCCCCAGCATTTT.

The sample holds a few counts of this clonotype. This sequence joins TRBV19 and TRBJ1-3, with TRBD1 matching over 7 bases. Germline CDR1 and CDR2: LNHDA and SQIVND (reference sequence). This CDR3 has 14 residues. After removal of 8 bases from V and 3 bases from J, the junction contained 7 bases not matched to a gene. CDR3 sequence: CASAPDRLGNTIYF. The CDR3 DNA follows: TGTGCCAGTGCCCCGGACAGGCTTGGAAACACCATATATTTT.

In this sample, this clonotype turned up many times. The chain uses TRBV5-1 and TRBJ2-1; 9 nucleotides align to TRBD2. The J segment lost 5 bases and the V segment lost 0 bases, leaving 6 bases of the junction unmatched. The germline CDR1 and CDR2 sequences are SGHRS and YFSETQ. The CDR3 length is 16 residues. CDR3 DNA sequence: TGCGCCAGCAGCTTGGTTAGCGGGAGTAGGAACAATGAGCAGTTCTTC. This sequence encodes CASSLVSGSRNNEQFF.

DNA for the CDR3: TGTGCCACCAGTGATTTGTCCGGACAGGGTGGGGCCAATGAGCAGTTCTTC. Protein sequence: CATSDLSGQGGANEQFF. The chain links TRBV24-1 to TRBJ2-1; TRBD1 aligns across 8 bases. The CDR3 runs to 17 residues. V was pared by 0 bases and J by 6 bases, with 9 bases of the junction left unmatched. Germline lookup yields CDR1 KGHDR and CDR2 SFDVKD.